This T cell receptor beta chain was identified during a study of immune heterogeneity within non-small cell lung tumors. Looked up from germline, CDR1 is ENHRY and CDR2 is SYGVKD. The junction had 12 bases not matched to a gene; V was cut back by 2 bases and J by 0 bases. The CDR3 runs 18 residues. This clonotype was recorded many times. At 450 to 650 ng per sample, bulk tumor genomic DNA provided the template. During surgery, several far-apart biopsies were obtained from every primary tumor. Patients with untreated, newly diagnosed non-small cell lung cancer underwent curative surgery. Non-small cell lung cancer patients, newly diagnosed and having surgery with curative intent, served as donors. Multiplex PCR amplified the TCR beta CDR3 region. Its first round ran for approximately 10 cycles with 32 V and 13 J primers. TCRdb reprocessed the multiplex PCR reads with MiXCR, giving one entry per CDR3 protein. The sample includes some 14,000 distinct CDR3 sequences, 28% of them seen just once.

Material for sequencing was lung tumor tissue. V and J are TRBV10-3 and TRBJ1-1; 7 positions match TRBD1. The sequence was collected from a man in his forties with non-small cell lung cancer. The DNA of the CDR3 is TGTGCCATCAGTGAGCACCGGGACAGCGCTTCTTTGAACACTGAAGCTTTCTTT. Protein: CAISEHRDSASLNTEAFF.